This entry lists 4 T cell receptor beta chains sequenced from one sample in a study of early T cells in non-severe SARS-CoV-2 infection. In TCRdb, the 5' RACE reads were re-called with MiXCR into one record per CDR3 protein. The table records 35,000 to 45,000 distinct CDR3 sequences, approximately 8.9% of them present only once. Sequenced material: whole blood. These receptor sequences come from an adult who was a healthcare worker with PCR-confirmed SARS-CoV-2 infection or an uninfected control (not recorded which).

This clonotype was found many times. CDR3 loop: CASTPGRQGIWGYTF. In DNA form, the CDR3 reads TGTGCCAGCACCCCCGGGAGGCAGGGAATTTGGGGCTACACCTTC. The chain carries TRBV12-3 or TRBV12-4 and TRBJ1-2; perhaps TRBD1 as D (5 bases). V dropped 7 bases and J dropped 8 bases, with 23 bases sitting between them. The CDR3 spans 15 residues.

This clonotype was observed many times. The rearrangement links TRBV3-1 to TRBJ2-5, with D perhaps TRBD2 (6 bases). Per germline, CDR1 LGHDT and CDR2 YNNKEL (reference sequence). This CDR3 contains 13 residues. V was trimmed by 8 bases and J by 3 bases, leaving 13 bases between them. As DNA, the CDR3 is TGTGCCAGCTCTGGAGTAGCGGAAGAGACCCAGTACTTC. This encodes CASSGVAEETQYF.

The rearrangement uses TRBV6-5 and TRBJ2-5; D unclear. Trimming shortened V by 5 bases and J by 3 bases, and 4 bases separated the two germline ends. Germline loops: CDR1 MNHEY, CDR2 SVGAGI. CDR3 length: 11 residues. CDR3 residues: CASSREETQYF. CDR3 nucleotide sequence: TGTGCCAGCAGTAGAGAAGAGACCCAGTACTTC.

V and J are TRBV19 and TRBJ2-3; D gene uncertain. The CDR3 is 13 residues long. Germline V gene lookup returns CDR1 LNHDA and CDR2 SQIVND (reference sequence). V lost 5 bases and J lost 3, with 9 bases in between. The CDR3 is CASSWVGTDTQYF. The CDR3 DNA follows: TGTGCCAGTAGTTGGGTTGGAACAGATACGCAGTATTTT.